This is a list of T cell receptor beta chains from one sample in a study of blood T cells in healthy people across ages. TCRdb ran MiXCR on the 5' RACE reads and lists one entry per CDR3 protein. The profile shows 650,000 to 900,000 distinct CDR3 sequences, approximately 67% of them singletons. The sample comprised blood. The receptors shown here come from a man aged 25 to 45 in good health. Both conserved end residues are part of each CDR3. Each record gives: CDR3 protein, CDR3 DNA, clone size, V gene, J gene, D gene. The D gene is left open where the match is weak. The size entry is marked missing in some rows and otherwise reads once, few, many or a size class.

cdr3_aa: CASSQDPGASSYNEQFF; cdr3_nt: TGCGCCAGCAGCCAAGATCCGGGGGCGAGCTCCTACAATGAGCAGTTCTTC; clone_size: few; v_call: TRBV4-3; j_call: TRBJ2-1; d_call: .
cdr3_aa: CSVALVAGELFF; cdr3_nt: TGCAGCGTCGCACTAGTGGCCGGGGAGCTGTTTTTT; clone_size: .; v_call: TRBV29-1; j_call: TRBJ2-2; d_call: .
cdr3_aa: CASSYSSRGRAYEQYF; cdr3_nt: TGTGCCAGCAGTTACTCCTCGCGGGGCCGAGCCTACGAGCAGTACTTC; clone_size: few; v_call: TRBV6-2/TRBV6-3; j_call: TRBJ2-7; d_call: .
cdr3_aa: CATRKGTGRYEQFF; cdr3_nt: TGTGCCACCAGAAAGGGGACAGGGCGGTATGAGCAGTTCTTC; clone_size: many; v_call: TRBV27; j_call: TRBJ2-1; d_call: TRBD1
cdr3_aa: CASSQADQETQYF; cdr3_nt: TGTGCCAGCAGCCAAGCGGACCAAGAGACCCAGTACTTC; clone_size: few; v_call: TRBV3-1; j_call: TRBJ2-5; d_call: .
cdr3_aa: CSVVGGSFYNEQFF; cdr3_nt: TGCAGCGTCGTGGGGGGAAGCTTCTACAATGAGCAGTTCTTC; clone_size: .; v_call: TRBV29-1; j_call: TRBJ2-1; d_call: .
cdr3_aa: CATSAASGGTDTQYF; cdr3_nt: TGTGCCACCAGTGCGGCTAGCGGAGGCACAGATACGCAGTATTTT; clone_size: .; v_call: TRBV24-1; j_call: TRBJ2-3; d_call: TRBD2
cdr3_aa: CASSKGGSSYEQYF; cdr3_nt: TGTGCCAGCAGTAAAGGTGGGAGCTCCTACGAGCAGTACTTC; clone_size: .; v_call: TRBV7-2; j_call: TRBJ2-7; d_call: .
cdr3_aa: CSAPGSTGGIQYF; cdr3_nt: TGCAGTGCTCCCGGCAGTACCGGGGGCATTCAGTACTTC; clone_size: .; v_call: TRBV20-1; j_call: TRBJ2-4; d_call: .
cdr3_aa: CSVESPDGSSYEQYF; cdr3_nt: TGCAGCGTTGAGAGCCCCGATGGGAGCTCCTACGAGCAGTACTTC; clone_size: .; v_call: TRBV29-1; j_call: TRBJ2-7; d_call: .
cdr3_aa: CASSAGQGWEDYGYTF; cdr3_nt: TGTGCCAGCAGCGCGGGACAGGGGTGGGAAGACTATGGCTACACCTTC; clone_size: .; v_call: TRBV9; j_call: TRBJ1-2; d_call: TRBD1
cdr3_aa: CASSLVPDLNEQYF; cdr3_nt: TGCGCCAGCAGCTTGGTCCCGGATTTGAACGAGCAGTACTTC; clone_size: .; v_call: TRBV5-1; j_call: TRBJ2-7; d_call: .
cdr3_aa: CAISADSRAFF; cdr3_nt: TGTGCCATCAGTGCGGACAGTAGAGCTTTCTTT; clone_size: .; v_call: TRBV10-3; j_call: TRBJ1-1; d_call: .
cdr3_aa: CASSLGGGADGYTF; cdr3_nt: TGTGCCAGCAGTTTAGGAGGGGGCGCGGATGGCTACACCTTC; clone_size: .; v_call: TRBV12-3/TRBV12-4; j_call: TRBJ1-2; d_call: TRBD1
cdr3_aa: CASSSAGLGGNEQFF; cdr3_nt: TGCGCCAGCAGCTCCGCGGGGCTAGGGGGCAATGAGCAGTTCTTC; clone_size: few; v_call: TRBV5-1; j_call: TRBJ2-1; d_call: .
cdr3_aa: CTSSRRLTTNEKLFF; cdr3_nt: TGTACCAGTTCCCGGAGGCTAACAACTAATGAAAAACTGTTTTTT; clone_size: .; v_call: TRBV10-3; j_call: TRBJ1-4; d_call: .
cdr3_aa: CASSTGQGRSYEQYF; cdr3_nt: TGTGCCAGCAGCACTGGACAGGGGAGGTCCTACGAGCAGTACTTC; clone_size: .; v_call: TRBV9; j_call: TRBJ2-7; d_call: TRBD1
cdr3_aa: CASSYSAGVGEAQYF; cdr3_nt: TGTGCCAGCAGTTACTCAGCGGGGGTTGGGGAGGCCCAGTACTTC; clone_size: .; v_call: TRBV6-5; j_call: TRBJ2-5; d_call: TRBD2
cdr3_aa: CASSGGQASETQYF; cdr3_nt: TGTGCCAGCAGTGGGGGACAGGCCTCAGAGACCCAGTACTTC; clone_size: .; v_call: TRBV2; j_call: TRBJ2-5; d_call: TRBD1
cdr3_aa: CASSHGSSYEQYF; cdr3_nt: TGCGCCAGCAGCCACGGGAGTTCGTACGAGCAGTACTTC; clone_size: .; v_call: TRBV5-1; j_call: TRBJ2-7; d_call: .
cdr3_aa: CASSLEVRQLFYEQYF; cdr3_nt: TGTGCCAGCAGCTTAGAAGTCCGACAGCTTTTTTACGAGCAGTACTTC; clone_size: .; v_call: TRBV7-2; j_call: TRBJ2-7; d_call: .
cdr3_aa: CASRPPGLAGVKEETQYF; cdr3_nt: TGTGCCAGCAGACCTCCGGGACTAGCGGGGGTGAAAGAAGAGACCCAGTACTTC; clone_size: once; v_call: TRBV28; j_call: TRBJ2-5; d_call: TRBD2
cdr3_aa: CSVETGTSYEQYF; cdr3_nt: TGCAGCGTTGAGACAGGAACCTCCTACGAGCAGTACTTC; clone_size: few; v_call: TRBV29-1; j_call: TRBJ2-7; d_call: .
cdr3_aa: CASSSGRETDTQYF; cdr3_nt: TGTGCCAGCAGCTCCGGCAGAGAAACAGATACGCAGTATTTT; clone_size: .; v_call: TRBV7-3; j_call: TRBJ2-3; d_call: .
cdr3_aa: CASNGGGSYGYTF; cdr3_nt: TGTGCCAGCAACGGGGGGGGAAGCTATGGCTACACCTTC; clone_size: .; v_call: TRBV27; j_call: TRBJ1-2; d_call: .
cdr3_aa: CASRNSGTGNNYGYTF; cdr3_nt: TGTGCCAGTAGAAACTCCGGGACAGGGAATAACTATGGCTACACCTTC; clone_size: .; v_call: TRBV6-2/TRBV6-3; j_call: TRBJ1-2; d_call: TRBD1
cdr3_aa: CASSHRTRTSTDTQYF; cdr3_nt: TGCGCCAGCAGCCACAGAACCAGGACTAGCACAGATACGCAGTATTTT; clone_size: .; v_call: TRBV4-1; j_call: TRBJ2-3; d_call: .
cdr3_aa: CASSLEANSYGYTF; cdr3_nt: TGTGCCAGCAGCTTAGAAGCAAATAGCTATGGCTACACCTTC; clone_size: .; v_call: TRBV11-2; j_call: TRBJ1-2; d_call: .
cdr3_aa: CSARDAEVAGANVLTF; cdr3_nt: TGCAGTGCTAGAGATGCCGAGGTGGCCGGGGCCAACGTCCTGACTTTC; clone_size: many; v_call: TRBV20-1; j_call: TRBJ2-6; d_call: .
cdr3_aa: CASSPTTRSYEQYF; cdr3_nt: TGTGCCAGCTCACCGACGACTAGGTCCTACGAGCAGTACTTC; clone_size: .; v_call: TRBV18; j_call: TRBJ2-7; d_call: .
cdr3_aa: CASRQGPNEKLFF; cdr3_nt: TGTGCCAGTCGACAGGGGCCTAATGAAAAACTGTTTTTT; clone_size: .; v_call: TRBV10-3; j_call: TRBJ1-4; d_call: TRBD1
cdr3_aa: CASSPGLAGGLDQFF; cdr3_nt: TGTGCCAGCTCACCAGGACTAGCGGGGGGTTTGGACCAGTTCTTC; clone_size: .; v_call: TRBV18; j_call: TRBJ2-1; d_call: TRBD2
cdr3_aa: CASSGPGTSYGYTF; cdr3_nt: TGTGCCAGCAGCGGCCCAGGGACATCCTATGGCTACACCTTC; clone_size: .; v_call: TRBV7-9; j_call: TRBJ1-2; d_call: .
cdr3_aa: CSARGSYEQYF; cdr3_nt: TGCAGTGCTAGGGGGAGTTACGAGCAGTACTTC; clone_size: .; v_call: TRBV20-1; j_call: TRBJ2-7; d_call: .
cdr3_aa: CASSSTQIKTALGEKLFF; cdr3_nt: TGCGCCAGCAGCTCGACACAGATTAAGACCGCCTTGGGGGAAAAACTGTTTTTT; clone_size: .; v_call: TRBV5-1; j_call: TRBJ1-4; d_call: .
cdr3_aa: CASSTRRRGWTEAFF; cdr3_nt: TGTGCCAGCAGCACGCGGCGCAGGGGATGGACTGAAGCTTTCTTT; clone_size: .; v_call: TRBV7-9; j_call: TRBJ1-1; d_call: .
cdr3_aa: CASSVQGSETQYF; cdr3_nt: TGTGCCAGCAGTGTCCAGGGGTCAGAGACCCAGTACTTC; clone_size: .; v_call: TRBV7-3; j_call: TRBJ2-5; d_call: .
cdr3_aa: CSVSGGSSYEQYF; cdr3_nt: TGCAGCGTTAGCGGGGGGAGCTCCTACGAGCAGTACTTC; clone_size: few; v_call: TRBV29-1; j_call: TRBJ2-7; d_call: TRBD2
cdr3_aa: CAISERGFQSATIQETQYF; cdr3_nt: TGTGCCATCAGTGAGCGGGGTTTTCAGTCAGCCACTATCCAAGAGACCCAGTACTTC; clone_size: once; v_call: TRBV10-3; j_call: TRBJ2-5; d_call: .
cdr3_aa: CAISESLGGSYEQYF; cdr3_nt: TGTGCCATCAGTGAGTCGTTGGGGGGTTCCTACGAGCAGTACTTC; clone_size: few; v_call: TRBV10-3; j_call: TRBJ2-7; d_call: .
cdr3_aa: CASWSEYEQYF; cdr3_nt: TGTGCCAGCTGGAGTGAATACGAGCAGTACTTC; clone_size: .; v_call: TRBV2; j_call: TRBJ2-7; d_call: .
cdr3_aa: CASMQVQETQYF; cdr3_nt: TGTGCCAGCATGCAGGTACAAGAGACCCAGTACTTC; clone_size: .; v_call: TRBV2; j_call: TRBJ2-5; d_call: .
cdr3_aa: CASSQGAGETEAFF; cdr3_nt: TGCGCCAGCAGCCAAGGGGCAGGGGAGACTGAAGCTTTCTTT; clone_size: once; v_call: TRBV4-3; j_call: TRBJ1-1; d_call: .
cdr3_aa: CSARPTGTSDVTGELFF; cdr3_nt: TGCAGTGCTCGACCAACCGGGACTAGCGACGTCACCGGGGAGCTGTTTTTT; clone_size: few; v_call: TRBV20-1; j_call: TRBJ2-2; d_call: TRBD2
cdr3_aa: CASSLRTGGDKNIQYF; cdr3_nt: TGTGCCAGCAGTTTGAGGACAGGGGGAGACAAAAACATTCAGTACTTC; clone_size: .; v_call: TRBV6-6; j_call: TRBJ2-4; d_call: TRBD1
cdr3_aa: CASSRQTSYEQYF; cdr3_nt: TGTGCCAGCAGTCGTCAGACCTCCTACGAGCAGTACTTC; clone_size: .; v_call: TRBV2; j_call: TRBJ2-7; d_call: .
cdr3_aa: CASSQDLGDPGANVLIF; cdr3_nt: TGCGCCAGCAGCCAAGACCTGGGGGATCCTGGGGCCAACGTCCTGATTTTC; clone_size: .; v_call: TRBV4-3; j_call: TRBJ2-6; d_call: .
cdr3_aa: CASSPRWDPRGSYEQYF; cdr3_nt: TGCGCCAGCAGCCCTCGATGGGACCCCAGGGGGTCCTACGAGCAGTACTTC; clone_size: .; v_call: TRBV5-1; j_call: TRBJ2-7; d_call: TRBD1
cdr3_aa: CASSPGVQGASNIQYF; cdr3_nt: TGCGCCAGCAGCCCCGGGGTGCAGGGGGCTTCGAACATTCAGTACTTC; clone_size: .; v_call: TRBV5-1; j_call: TRBJ2-4; d_call: TRBD1
cdr3_aa: CASSSPWGGGTDTQYF; cdr3_nt: TGTGCCAGCAGCTCCCCTTGGGGGGGGGGCACAGATACGCAGTATTTT; clone_size: few; v_call: TRBV7-2; j_call: TRBJ2-3; d_call: TRBD2
cdr3_aa: CASSFQGSSPDTQYF; cdr3_nt: TGCGCCAGCAGCTTCCAGGGTTCTTCCCCAGATACGCAGTATTTT; clone_size: few; v_call: TRBV5-1; j_call: TRBJ2-3; d_call: .
cdr3_aa: CASSLPGQGRYEQYF; cdr3_nt: TGTGCCAGCAGTTTACCGGGACAGGGCCGCTACGAGCAGTACTTC; clone_size: few; v_call: TRBV6-2/TRBV6-3; j_call: TRBJ2-7; d_call: TRBD1
cdr3_aa: CSARSQEDYNEQFF; cdr3_nt: TGCAGTGCTAGGAGCCAAGAAGACTACAATGAGCAGTTCTTC; clone_size: .; v_call: TRBV20-1; j_call: TRBJ2-1; d_call: .
cdr3_aa: CASSLRDISYGYTF; cdr3_nt: TGTGCCAGCAGCCTCCGGGACATATCCTATGGCTACACCTTC; clone_size: .; v_call: TRBV7-2; j_call: TRBJ1-2; d_call: .
cdr3_aa: CASGPTVREQYF; cdr3_nt: TGTGCTAGTGGTCCAACTGTCAGGGAGCAGTACTTC; clone_size: .; v_call: TRBV12-5; j_call: TRBJ2-5; d_call: .
cdr3_aa: CASSRDWADGYTF; cdr3_nt: TGTGCCAGCAGCAGGGACTGGGCAGATGGCTACACCTTC; clone_size: once; v_call: TRBV25-1; j_call: TRBJ1-2; d_call: .
cdr3_aa: CASSHLDRGQETQYF; cdr3_nt: TGTGCCAGCAGCCACTTAGACAGGGGGCAAGAGACCCAGTACTTC; clone_size: .; v_call: TRBV4-2; j_call: TRBJ2-5; d_call: TRBD1
cdr3_aa: CASSLSGTANTGELFF; cdr3_nt: TGTGCCAGCAGTTTATCCGGGACTGCAAACACCGGGGAGCTGTTTTTT; clone_size: few; v_call: TRBV28; j_call: TRBJ2-2; d_call: .
cdr3_aa: CASSQDLRYEQYF; cdr3_nt: TGTGCCAGCAGCCAAGATCTTCGATACGAGCAGTACTTC; clone_size: few; v_call: TRBV4-2; j_call: TRBJ2-7; d_call: .
cdr3_aa: CSARWGGYGYTF; cdr3_nt: TGCAGTGCTAGATGGGGCGGCTATGGCTACACCTTC; clone_size: few; v_call: TRBV20-1; j_call: TRBJ1-2; d_call: .